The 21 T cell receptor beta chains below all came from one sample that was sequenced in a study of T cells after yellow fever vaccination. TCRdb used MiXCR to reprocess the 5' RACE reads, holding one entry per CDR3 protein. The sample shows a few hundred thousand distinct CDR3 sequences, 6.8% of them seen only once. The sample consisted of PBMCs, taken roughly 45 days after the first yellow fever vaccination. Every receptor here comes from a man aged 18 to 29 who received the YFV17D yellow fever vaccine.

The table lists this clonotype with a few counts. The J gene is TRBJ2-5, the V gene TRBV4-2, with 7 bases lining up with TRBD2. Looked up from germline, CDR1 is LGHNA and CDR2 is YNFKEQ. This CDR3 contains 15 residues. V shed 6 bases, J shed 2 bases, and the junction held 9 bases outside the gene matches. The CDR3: CASRGGGTIQETQYF. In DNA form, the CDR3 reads TGTGCCAGCAGAGGAGGTGGGACTATACAAGAGACCCAGTACTTC.

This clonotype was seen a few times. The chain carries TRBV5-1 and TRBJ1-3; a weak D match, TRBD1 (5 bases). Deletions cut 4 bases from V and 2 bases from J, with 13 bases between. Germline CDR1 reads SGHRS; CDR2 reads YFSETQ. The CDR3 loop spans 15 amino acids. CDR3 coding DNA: TGCGCCAGCAGCCCCCCAGGGTCTGCTGGAAACACCATATATTTT. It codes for CASSPPGSAGNTIYF.

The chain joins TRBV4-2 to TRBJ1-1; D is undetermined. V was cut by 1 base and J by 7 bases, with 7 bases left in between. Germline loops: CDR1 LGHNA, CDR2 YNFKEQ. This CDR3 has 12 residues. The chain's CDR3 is CASSQGGREAFF. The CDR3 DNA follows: TGTGCCAGCAGCCAAGGCGGGCGTGAAGCTTTCTTT.

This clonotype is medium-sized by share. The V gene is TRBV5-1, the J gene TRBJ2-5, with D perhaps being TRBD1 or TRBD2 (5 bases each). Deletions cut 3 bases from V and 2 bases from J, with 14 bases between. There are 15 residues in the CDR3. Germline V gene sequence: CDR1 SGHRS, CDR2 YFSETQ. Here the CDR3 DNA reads TGCGCCAGCAGCTGGAGAGGGACGCGTCAAGAGACCCAGTACTTC. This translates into CASSWRGTRQETQYF.

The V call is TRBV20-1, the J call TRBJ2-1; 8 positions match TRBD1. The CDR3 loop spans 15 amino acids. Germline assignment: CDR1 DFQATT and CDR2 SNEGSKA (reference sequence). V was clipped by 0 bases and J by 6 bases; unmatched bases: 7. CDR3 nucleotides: TGCAGTGCTAGAGACCACAGGGGGGCAGGCAATGAGCAGTTCTTC. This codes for CSARDHRGAGNEQFF.

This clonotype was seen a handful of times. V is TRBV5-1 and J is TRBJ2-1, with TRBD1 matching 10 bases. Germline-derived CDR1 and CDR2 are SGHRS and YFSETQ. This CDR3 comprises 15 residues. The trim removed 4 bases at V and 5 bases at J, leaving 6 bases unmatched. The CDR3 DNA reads TGCGCCAGCAGCGAGGACAGGGGGTTAGACAATGAGCAGTTCTTC. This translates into CASSEDRGLDNEQFF.

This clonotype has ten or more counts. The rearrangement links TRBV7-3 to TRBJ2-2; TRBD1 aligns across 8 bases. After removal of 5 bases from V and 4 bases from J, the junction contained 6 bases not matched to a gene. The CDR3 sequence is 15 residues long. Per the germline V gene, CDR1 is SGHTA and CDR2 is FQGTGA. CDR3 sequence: CASSPSGQGTGELFF. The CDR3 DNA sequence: TGTGCCAGCAGCCCATCCGGACAGGGCACCGGGGAGCTGTTTTTT.

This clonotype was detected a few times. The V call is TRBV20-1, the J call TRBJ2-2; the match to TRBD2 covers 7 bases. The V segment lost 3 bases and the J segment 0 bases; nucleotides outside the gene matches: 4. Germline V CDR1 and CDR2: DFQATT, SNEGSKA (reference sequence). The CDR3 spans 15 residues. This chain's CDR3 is CSASGGGTNTGELFF. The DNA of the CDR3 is TGCAGTGCTAGTGGCGGGGGAACGAACACCGGGGAGCTGTTTTTT.

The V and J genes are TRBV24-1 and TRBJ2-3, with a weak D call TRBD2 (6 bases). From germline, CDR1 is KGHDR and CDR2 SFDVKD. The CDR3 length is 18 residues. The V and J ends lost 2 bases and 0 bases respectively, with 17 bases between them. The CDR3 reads CATSDWAGGSASTDTQYF. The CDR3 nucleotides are TGTGCCACCAGTGATTGGGCCGGAGGGAGTGCTAGCACAGATACGCAGTATTTT.

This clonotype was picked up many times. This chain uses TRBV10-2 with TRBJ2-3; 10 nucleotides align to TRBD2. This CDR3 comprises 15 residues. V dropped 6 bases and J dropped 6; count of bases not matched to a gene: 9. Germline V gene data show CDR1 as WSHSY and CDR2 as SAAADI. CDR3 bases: TGCGCCAGCAGGTCCCTAGCGGGGGAAAGGGATACGCAGTATTTT. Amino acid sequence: CASRSLAGERDTQYF.

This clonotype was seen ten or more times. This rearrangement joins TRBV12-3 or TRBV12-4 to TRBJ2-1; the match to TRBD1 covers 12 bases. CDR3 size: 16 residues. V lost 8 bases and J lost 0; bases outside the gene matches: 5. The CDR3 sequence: CASAGQGASSYNEQFF. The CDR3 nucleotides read TGTGCCAGCGCGGGACAGGGGGCGAGCTCCTACAATGAGCAGTTCTTC.

This CDR3 is CSAGEGTDTQYF. CDR3 DNA sequence: TGCAGTGCTGGCGAGGGCACAGATACGCAGTATTTT. The V gene is TRBV20-1, the J gene TRBJ2-3, with unresolved D. This CDR3 is built from 12 residues. Per germline, CDR1 DFQATT and CDR2 SNEGSKA (reference sequence). Trimming took off 5 bases at V and 1 base at J, with 7 bases between the two ends.

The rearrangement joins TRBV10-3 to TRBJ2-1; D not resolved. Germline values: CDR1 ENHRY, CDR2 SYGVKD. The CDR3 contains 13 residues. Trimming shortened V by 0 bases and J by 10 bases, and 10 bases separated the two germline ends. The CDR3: CAISESSTWEQFF. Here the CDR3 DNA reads TGTGCCATCAGTGAGTCCTCTACCTGGGAGCAGTTCTTC.

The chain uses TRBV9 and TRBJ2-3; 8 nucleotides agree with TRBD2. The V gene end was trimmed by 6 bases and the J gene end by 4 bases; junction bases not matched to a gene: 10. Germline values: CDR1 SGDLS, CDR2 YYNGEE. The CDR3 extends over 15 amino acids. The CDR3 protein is CASKKHPGGADTQYF. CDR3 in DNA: TGTGCCAGCAAGAAGCACCCGGGGGGGGCAGATACGCAGTATTTT.

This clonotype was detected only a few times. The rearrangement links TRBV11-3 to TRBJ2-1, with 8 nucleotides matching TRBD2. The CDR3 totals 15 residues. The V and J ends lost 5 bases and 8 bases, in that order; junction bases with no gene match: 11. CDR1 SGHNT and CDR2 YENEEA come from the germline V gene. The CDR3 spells CASSLSGGVGYEQFF. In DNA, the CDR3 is TGTGCCAGCAGCCTAAGCGGGGGAGTGGGATATGAGCAGTTCTTC.

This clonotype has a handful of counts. CDR3 sequence (DNA): TGCGCCAGCAGGGGGGTGGGAGACACCAGCTCTGGGGCCAACGTCCTGACTTTC. It specifies CASRGVGDTSSGANVLTF. The chain recombines TRBV4-1 with TRBJ2-6, with D perhaps TRBD1 or TRBD2 (5 bases each). The CDR3 extends over 18 amino acids. Trimming took 6 bases from V and 0 from J, leaving 18 bases between them. In germline, CDR1 is MGHRA, CDR2 YSYEKL.

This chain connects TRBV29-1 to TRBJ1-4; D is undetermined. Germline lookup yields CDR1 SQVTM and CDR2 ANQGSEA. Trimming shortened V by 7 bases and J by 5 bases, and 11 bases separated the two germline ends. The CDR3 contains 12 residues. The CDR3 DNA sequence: TGCAGCGGAACAGAGGAAAATGAAAAACTGTTTTTT. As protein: CSGTEENEKLFF. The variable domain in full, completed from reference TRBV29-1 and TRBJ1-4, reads SAVISQKPSRDICQRGTSLTIQCQVDSQVTMMFWYRQQPGQSLTLIATANQGSEATYESGFVIDKFPISRPNLTFSTLTVSNMSPEDSSIYLCSGTEENEKLFFGSGTQLSVL.

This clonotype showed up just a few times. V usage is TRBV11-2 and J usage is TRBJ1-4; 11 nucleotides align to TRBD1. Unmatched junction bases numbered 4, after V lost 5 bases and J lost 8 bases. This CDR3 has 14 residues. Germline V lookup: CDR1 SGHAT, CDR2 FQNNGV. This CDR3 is CASSVDRGREKLFF. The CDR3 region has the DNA TGTGCCAGCAGCGTGGACAGGGGGCGAGAAAAACTGTTTTTT.

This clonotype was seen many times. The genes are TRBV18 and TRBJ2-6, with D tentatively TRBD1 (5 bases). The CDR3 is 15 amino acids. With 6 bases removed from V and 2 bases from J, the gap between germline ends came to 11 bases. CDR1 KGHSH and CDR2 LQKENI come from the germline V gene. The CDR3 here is CASSPTAPGANVLTF. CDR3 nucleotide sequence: TGTGCCAGCTCCCCGACAGCCCCTGGGGCCAACGTCCTGACTTTC.

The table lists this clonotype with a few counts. The CDR3 region has the DNA TGTGCCAGCAGTTTAGTTTTATCAGTTAACACTGAAGCTTTCTTT. This translates into CASSLVLSVNTEAFF. V and J are TRBV12-3 or TRBV12-4 and TRBJ1-1; D gene unclear. The CDR3 is 15 residues long. Trimming stripped 1 base from V and 2 bases from J, with 11 bases between.

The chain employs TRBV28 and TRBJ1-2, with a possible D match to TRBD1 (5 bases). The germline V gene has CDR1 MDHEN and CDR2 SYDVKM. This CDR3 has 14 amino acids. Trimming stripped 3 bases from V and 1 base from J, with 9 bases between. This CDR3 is CASSFGGNNYGYTF. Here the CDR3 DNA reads TGTGCCAGCAGTTTCGGGGGGAATAACTATGGCTACACCTTC.